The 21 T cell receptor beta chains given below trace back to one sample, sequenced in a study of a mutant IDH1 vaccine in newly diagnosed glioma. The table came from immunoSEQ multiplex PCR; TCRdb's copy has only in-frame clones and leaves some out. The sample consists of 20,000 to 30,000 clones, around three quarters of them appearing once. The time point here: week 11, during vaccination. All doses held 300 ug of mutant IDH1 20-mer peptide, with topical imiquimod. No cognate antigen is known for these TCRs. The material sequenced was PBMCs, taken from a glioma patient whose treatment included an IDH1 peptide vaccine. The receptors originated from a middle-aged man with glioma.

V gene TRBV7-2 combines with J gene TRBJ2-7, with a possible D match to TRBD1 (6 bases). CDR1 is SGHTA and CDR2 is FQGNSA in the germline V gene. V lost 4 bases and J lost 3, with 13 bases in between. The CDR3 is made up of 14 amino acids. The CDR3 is CASSSAGGLYEQYV. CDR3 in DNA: TGTGCCAGCAGCTCCGCTGGGGGCCTCTACGAGCAGTACGTC.

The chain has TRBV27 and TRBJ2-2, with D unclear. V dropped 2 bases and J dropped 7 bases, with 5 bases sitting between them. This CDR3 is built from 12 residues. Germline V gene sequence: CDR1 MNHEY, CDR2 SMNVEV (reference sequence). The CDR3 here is CASSLRGGELFF. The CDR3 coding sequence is TGTGCCAGCAGTTTACGTGGCGGGGAGCTGTTTTTT.

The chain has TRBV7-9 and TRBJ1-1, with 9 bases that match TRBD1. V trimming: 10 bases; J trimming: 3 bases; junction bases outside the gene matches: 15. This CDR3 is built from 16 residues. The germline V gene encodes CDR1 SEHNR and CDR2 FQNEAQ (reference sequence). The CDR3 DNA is TGTGCCACGGGACGACAAGGACAGGGGTGGGACACTGAAGCTTTCTTT. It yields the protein CATGRQGQGWDTEAFF.

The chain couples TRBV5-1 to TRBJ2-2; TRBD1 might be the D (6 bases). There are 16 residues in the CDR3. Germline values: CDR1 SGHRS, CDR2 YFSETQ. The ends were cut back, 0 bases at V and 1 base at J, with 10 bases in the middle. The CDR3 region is CASSLAQGLNTGELFF. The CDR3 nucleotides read TGCGCCAGCAGCTTGGCTCAGGGGCTGAACACCGGGGAGCTGTTTTTT.

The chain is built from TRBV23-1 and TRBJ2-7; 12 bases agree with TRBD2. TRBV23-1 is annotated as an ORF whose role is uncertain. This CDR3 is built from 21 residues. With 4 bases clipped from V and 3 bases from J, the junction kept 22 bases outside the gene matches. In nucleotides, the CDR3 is TGCGCCAGCAGTCGATCAGGGGGCCTTGCTAGCGGGAGGGCCGTCGTCTACGAGCAGTACTTC. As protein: CASSRSGGLASGRAVVYEQYF.

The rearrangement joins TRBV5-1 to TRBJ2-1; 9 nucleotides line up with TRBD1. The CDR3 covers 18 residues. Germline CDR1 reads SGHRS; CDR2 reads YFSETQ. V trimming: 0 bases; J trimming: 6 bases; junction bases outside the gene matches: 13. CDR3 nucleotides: TGCGCCAGCAGCTTGGCCACCGCGGGACAGGGCGCACGCAATGAGCAGTTCTTC. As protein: CASSLATAGQGARNEQFF.

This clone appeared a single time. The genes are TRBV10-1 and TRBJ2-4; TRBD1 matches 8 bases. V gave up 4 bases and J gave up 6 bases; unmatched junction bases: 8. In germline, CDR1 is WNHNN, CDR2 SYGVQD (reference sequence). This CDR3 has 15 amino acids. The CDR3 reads CASSGYWDRRNIQYF. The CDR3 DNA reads TGCGCCAGCAGTGGATATTGGGACAGGAGAAACATTCAGTACTTC.

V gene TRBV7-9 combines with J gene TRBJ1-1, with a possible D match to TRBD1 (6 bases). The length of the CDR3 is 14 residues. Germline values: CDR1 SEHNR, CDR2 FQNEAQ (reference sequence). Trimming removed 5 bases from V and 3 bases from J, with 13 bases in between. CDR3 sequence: CASSPEWGHTEAFF. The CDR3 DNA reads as TGTGCCAGCAGCCCGGAGTGGGGGCACACTGAAGCTTTCTTT.

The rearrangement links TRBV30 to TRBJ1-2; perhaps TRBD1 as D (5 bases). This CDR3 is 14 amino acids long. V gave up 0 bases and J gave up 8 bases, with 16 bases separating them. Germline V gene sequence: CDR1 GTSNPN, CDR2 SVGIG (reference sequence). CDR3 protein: CAWSVRGGFSGYTF. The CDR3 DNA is TGTGCCTGGAGTGTTAGGGGTGGATTCTCGGGCTACACCTTC.

The CDR3 bases are TGCGCCAGCAGCACCCGTCAACTAGCGGGGACCTACAATGAGCAGTTCTTC. Translation gives CASSTRQLAGTYNEQFF. The V call is TRBV4-1, the J call TRBJ2-1, with 10 bases lining up with TRBD2. The CDR3 totals 17 residues. CDR1 and CDR2 from the germline V gene are MGHRA and YSYEKL. V shed 5 bases and J 2 bases; nucleotides not matched to a gene: 9.

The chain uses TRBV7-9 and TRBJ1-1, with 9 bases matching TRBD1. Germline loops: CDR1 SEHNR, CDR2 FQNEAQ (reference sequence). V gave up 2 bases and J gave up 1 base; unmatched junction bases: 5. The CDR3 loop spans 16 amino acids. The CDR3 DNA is TGTGCCAGCAGCTTAAACAGGGGGCGTGAGAACACTGAAGCTTTCTTT. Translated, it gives CASSLNRGRENTEAFF.

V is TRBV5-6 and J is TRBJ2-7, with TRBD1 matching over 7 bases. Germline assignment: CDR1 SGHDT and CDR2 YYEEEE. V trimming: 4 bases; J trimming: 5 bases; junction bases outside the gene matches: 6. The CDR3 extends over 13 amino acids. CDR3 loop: CASSTRDSDEQYF. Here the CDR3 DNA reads TGTGCCAGCAGCACCCGGGACAGTGACGAGCAGTACTTC.

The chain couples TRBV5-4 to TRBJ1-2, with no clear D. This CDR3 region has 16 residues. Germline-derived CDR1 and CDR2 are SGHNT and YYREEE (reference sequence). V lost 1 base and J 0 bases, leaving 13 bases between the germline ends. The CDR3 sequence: CASSLRPRTSNYGYTF. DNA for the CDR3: TGTGCCAGCAGCTTGCGGCCCAGGACTTCTAACTATGGCTACACCTTC.

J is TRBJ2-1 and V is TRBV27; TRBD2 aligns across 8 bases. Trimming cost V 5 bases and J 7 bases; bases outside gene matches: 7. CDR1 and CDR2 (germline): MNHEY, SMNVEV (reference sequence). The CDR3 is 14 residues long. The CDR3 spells CASSTSGSWNEQFF. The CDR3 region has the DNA TGTGCCAGCAGTACCAGCGGGAGTTGGAATGAGCAGTTCTTC.

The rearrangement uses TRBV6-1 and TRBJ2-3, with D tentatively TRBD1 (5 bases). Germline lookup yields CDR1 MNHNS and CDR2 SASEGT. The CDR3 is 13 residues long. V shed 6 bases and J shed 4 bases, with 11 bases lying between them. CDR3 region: CASSVDRPDTQYF. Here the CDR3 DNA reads TGTGCCAGCAGCGTAGACAGACCAGATACGCAGTATTTT.

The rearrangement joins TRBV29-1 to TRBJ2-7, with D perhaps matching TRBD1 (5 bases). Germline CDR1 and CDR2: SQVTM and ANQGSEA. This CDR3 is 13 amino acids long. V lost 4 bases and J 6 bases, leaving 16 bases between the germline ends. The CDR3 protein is CSVGGSNGVEQYF. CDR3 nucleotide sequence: TGCAGCGTTGGGGGCAGCAACGGAGTCGAGCAGTACTTC.

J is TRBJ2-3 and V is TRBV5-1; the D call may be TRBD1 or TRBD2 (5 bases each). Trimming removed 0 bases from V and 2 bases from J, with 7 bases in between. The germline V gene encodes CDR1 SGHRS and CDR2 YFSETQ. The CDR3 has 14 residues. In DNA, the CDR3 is TGCGCCAGCAGCTTGGTCGGGACCACAGATACGCAGTATTTT. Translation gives CASSLVGTTDTQYF.

The CDR3 is CASRLNSVQETQYF. Here the CDR3 DNA reads TGTGCCAGCAGGCTCAACAGTGTTCAAGAGACCCAGTACTTC. This chain joins TRBV6-5 and TRBJ2-5; no reliable D call. CDR1 MNHEY and CDR2 SVGAGI come from the germline V gene. V lost 6 bases and J 2 bases, leaving 13 bases between the germline ends. The CDR3 consists of 14 residues.

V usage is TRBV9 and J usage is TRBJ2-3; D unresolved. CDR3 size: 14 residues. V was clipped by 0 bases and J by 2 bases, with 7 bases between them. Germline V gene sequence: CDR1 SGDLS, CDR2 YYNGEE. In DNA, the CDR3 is TGTGCCAGCAGCGTAGAATTGGCCACAGATACGCAGTATTTT. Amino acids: CASSVELATDTQYF.

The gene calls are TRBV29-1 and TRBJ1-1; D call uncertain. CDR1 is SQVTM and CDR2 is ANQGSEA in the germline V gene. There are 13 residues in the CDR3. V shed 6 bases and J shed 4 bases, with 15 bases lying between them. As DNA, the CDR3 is TGCAGCGTACGAAACCCACGGGGCACTGAAGCTTTCTTT. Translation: CSVRNPRGTEAFF.

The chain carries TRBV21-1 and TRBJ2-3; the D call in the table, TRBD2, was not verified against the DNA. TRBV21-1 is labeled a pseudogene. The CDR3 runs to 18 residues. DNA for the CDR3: TGTGCCAGCAGCAAGGGTGCGGGAGGGCCAGTCAGCACAGATACGCAGTATTTT. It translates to CASSKGAGGPVSTDTQYF.